The clone carrying this TCR beta chain was counted at least ten times. The data originate from a study of T cells after yellow fever vaccination. Study findings and constraints: Post-booster repertoires contained most primary-vaccination clones again (96% CD4, about 90% CD8). Contaminating bulk clonotypes could be abundant in FACS-sorted repertoires.

Trimming cost V 7 bases and J 5 bases; bases outside gene matches: 7. CDR3 size: 16 residues. The germline V gene has CDR1 MNHEY and CDR2 SVGAGI. In making TCR cDNA, 5'RACE template switching added a universal primer site and UMIs to it. TCRdb used MiXCR to reprocess the 5' RACE reads, holding one entry per CDR3 protein. The repertoire holds fewer than 35,000 distinct CDR3 sequences, with under 12% as singletons. The input for sequencing was PBMCs, either bulk or a sorted T-cell subset (CD4+, CD8+, memory, or dextramer-sorted; not recorded which), taken around 16 days after the first yellow fever vaccination. The V gene is TRBV6-5, the J gene TRBJ2-3; 15 nucleotides line up with TRBD2. The TCR comes from a man between 18 and 29 years old who received the YFV17D yellow fever vaccine. The CDR3 protein is CASTRGLAGGGDTQYF. The CDR3 region has the DNA TGTGCCAGCACCCGGGGACTAGCGGGGGGCGGAGATACGCAGTATTTT.